Included here is one T cell receptor beta chain sequence, with context. The antigen remains undetermined. This sample is drawn from a study of immune cell composition in non-small cell lung cancer. Regarding the study as a whole: Dominant in vivo tumour-associated clones were not shown to share tumour-reactive sequences. Clones >0.5% enriched in tumour were rarer in adenocarcinoma (about 35%) than squamous (approximately 80%). Smoking pack-years did not significantly correlate with tumour TCR-beta clonality.

CDR3 length: 16 residues. Trimming cost V 3 bases and J 1 base, with 15 bases left between them. Germline-derived CDR1 and CDR2 are SGHTA and FQGNSA. TCRdb's table, derived via immunoSEQ multiplex PCR, lists solely in-frame clones and lacks some. The repertoire holds approximately 8,600 clones, around two thirds seen once, with 23% in the top ten. Normal lung sampling was at least 3 cm from the tumour, as distant as possible. J is TRBJ1-2 and V is TRBV7-2; D is possibly TRBD1 (5 bases). The clonotype comes from a human donor with non-small cell lung cancer. The sample was non-adjacent lung tissue. DNA of the CDR3: TGTGCCAGCAGCTTCGTGGACGGGGGTAGTAACTATGGCTACACCTTC. Translation gives CASSFVDGGSNYGYTF.